This T cell receptor (beta chain) originates from a study of blood T cell repertoires in COVID-19. As for the study in general: COVID-19 samples, acute and convalescent, were from the United States, Italy and Spain.

In the authors' methods: Reference gene primer amplification gave estimated nucleated cell counts. TCRdb keeps only in-frame clones here, not all; method: immunoSEQ multiplex PCR. Clone size and the V and J calls come from that table; the DNA yielded D and trimming. The sample holds about 240,000 clones, around 85% seen once. V was clipped by 5 bases and J by 3 bases, with 18 bases between them. Looked up from germline, CDR1 is SGHAT and CDR2 is FQNNGV. This CDR3 comprises 16 residues. Material for sequencing was PBMCs or T cells enriched from blood (not recorded which). This receptor was taken from a woman aged 40 to 50 with acute COVID-19. This sequence joins TRBV11-2 and TRBJ2-3, with D maybe TRBD2 (5 bases). CDR3: CASSPSVGVGTDTQYF. The CDR3, as DNA: TGTGCCAGCAGCCCGTCGGTGGGAGTGGGGACAGATACGCAGTATTTT.